One TCR beta chain is described in this entry. Its antigen remains unidentified. Between the trimmed V and J ends, which lost 1 base and 7 bases, there was a span of 13 bases. The CDR3 sequence is 13 residues long. CDR1 is GTSNPN, CDR2 SVGIG, per germline (reference sequence). It was RNA transcripts that yielded the amplified TCR beta CDR3 regions. Using the HTBI primer set, a first-round RT-PCR was run on the TCR CDR3. MiXCR, run by TCRdb on the multiplex PCR reads, gives a single entry per CDR3 protein. The table lists about 350,000 distinct CDR3 sequences, 15% to 20% of them singletons. The data derive from a study of T cells in Graves' hyperthyroidism and ophthalmopathy. Study-level points and caveats: Blood shared most expanded thyroid clonotypes above 0.001. A 13 V-J model separated ophthalmopathy from stable hyperthyroidism.

Under 3 months was the duration of disease in ophthalmopathy patients, who also had a Clinical Activity Score of at least 3 and a NOSPECS grade of at least 4. Based on clinical symptoms, serum thyroxine and TRAb, thyroid ultrasound and orbital computed tomography, diagnoses were reached. This TCR came from a woman aged 40 to 49 with Graves' ophthalmopathy. Material for sequencing was blood. The chain carries TRBV30 and TRBJ1-2; the D gene is possibly TRBD1 (6 bases). The CDR3 DNA sequence: TGTGCCTGGAGTGCGACGGGGGCGCCTGGCTACACCTTC. Translated, it gives CAWSATGAPGYTF.